This T cell receptor (beta chain) appears in the sequencing data of a study of cytomegalovirus exposure and HLA in healthy donors. Donors in the study were healthy people who gave bone marrow. Study-level findings and limits: An analysis done earlier found most TCR beta V segments productive about 87% or about 30% of the time. Among TCR beta chains of equal frequency, HLA-associated ones were more clonally expanded in a later analysis. What a later analysis showed was that several of the most significant clusters appeared linked to common viral pathogens.

PCR involved 60 Vbeta and 13 Jbeta primers. Produced via immunoSEQ multiplex PCR; TCRdb's table is partial and in-frame only. Of about 120,000 clones in the sample, 70% are singletons; the top ten hold around 9%. A remark on this clone: Its specificity is not known.

The source is a young man in good health and CMV-seropositive. The specimen was PBMCs.

CDR3: CASSPGQSNEQFF. The CDR3, as DNA: TGTGCCAGCTCACCTGGACAGTCCAATGAGCAGTTCTTC. The V and J genes are TRBV18 and TRBJ2-1; the D gene is possibly TRBD1 (6 bases). The germline CDR1 and CDR2 sequences are KGHSH and LQKENI. There are 13 residues in the CDR3. The V end was cut by 3 bases, the J end by 6 bases, with 9 bases between.